One sample yielded the 19 T cell receptor beta chains listed below, sequenced in a study of spatial heterogeneity in lung cancer. TCRdb processed the 5' RACE reads anew with MiXCR; each CDR3 protein has one entry. The repertoire includes roughly 79,000 distinct CDR3 sequences, over 10% of them detected once, and 3.5% to 5.5% sits in the top ten. As for time point: sample taken at primary tumor resection. The input material, whole RNA from tumor, nontumor lung or frozen PBMC, was sequenced unsorted. The source material was PBMCs, sampled at surgery. The receptors here all came from a male donor with early-stage non-small cell lung cancer.

This clonotype has only a few counts. The chain recombines TRBV25-1 with TRBJ2-1; 11 bases line up with TRBD1. With V trimmed by 6 bases and J by 7 bases, 8 bases remained unmatched. Per germline, CDR1 MGHDK and CDR2 SYGVNS. The CDR3 is 15 residues long. The DNA of the CDR3 is TGTGCCAGCAGCCAGACCGGGACAGGGGGAAATGAGCAGTTCTTC. Its translation is CASSQTGTGGNEQFF. The full variable domain, with the rest looked up from reference TRBV25-1 and TRBJ2-1, is EADIYQTPRYLVIGTGKKITLECSQTMGHDKMYWYQQDPGMELHLIHYSYGVNSTEKGDLSSESTVSRIRTEHFPLTLESARPSHTSQYLCASSQTGTGGNEQFFGPGTRLTVL.

Only a few counts were recorded for this clonotype. CDR3 sequence: CASTTDRVWSPLHF. CDR3 DNA: TGTGCCAGCACTACGGACAGGGTTTGGTCACCCCTCCACTTT. This sequence joins TRBV2 and TRBJ1-6, with 8 bases matching TRBD1. V lost 7 bases, J lost 10 bases, and 9 bases stayed unmatched. In germline, CDR1 is SNHLY, CDR2 FYNNEI. The CDR3 is 14 residues long.

This clonotype has more than one count but fewer than ten. The CDR3 DNA reads TGTGCTAGTGGTTTGGTCAAAGGGACTGAAGCTTTCTTT. Translated, it gives CASGLVKGTEAFF. The chain employs TRBV12-5 and TRBJ1-1; D not certain. V lost 0 bases to trimming and J lost 5 bases, with 7 bases between them. The CDR3 contains 13 residues. Germline V gene data show CDR1 as LGHNT and CDR2 as FRNRAP.

This clonotype has only a few counts. This chain uses TRBV2 with TRBJ1-2; D remains unclear. V was clipped by 6 bases and J by 2 bases, with 10 bases between them. CDR1 and CDR2 from the germline V gene are SNHLY and FYNNEI. The CDR3 runs 13 residues. CDR3 sequence reads: CASRISPNYGYTF. The DNA of the CDR3 is TGTGCCAGCAGGATCTCACCGAACTATGGCTACACCTTC.

The sample holds a few counts of this clonotype. This chain joins TRBV29-1 and TRBJ1-1; tentatively, D is TRBD1 (6 bases). Germline values: CDR1 SQVTM, CDR2 ANQGSEA. V shed 6 bases and J shed 7 bases, with 18 bases lying between them. The CDR3 spans 13 residues. The CDR3: CSVPGPGEGEAFF. The CDR3 bases are TGCAGCGTCCCGGGCCCAGGGGAAGGTGAAGCTTTCTTT.

This clonotype was picked up a small number of times. The V gene is TRBV6-6, the J gene TRBJ2-4; no clear D gene. V was pared by 0 bases and J by 1 base, with 4 bases between. The germline V gene has CDR1 MNHNY and CDR2 SVGAGI (reference sequence). This CDR3 spans 14 amino acids. The CDR3 reads CASSYSKAKNIQYF. The CDR3 region has the DNA TGTGCCAGCAGTTACTCGAAGGCCAAAAACATTCAGTACTTC.

This clonotype was detected only a few times. This chain links TRBV9 with TRBJ2-7; no clear D. Per germline, CDR1 SGDLS and CDR2 YYNGEE. The CDR3 consists of 15 residues. Trimming shortened V by 3 bases and J by 0 bases, and 13 bases separated the two germline ends. CDR3 sequence: CASSARESVSYEQYF. Written as DNA, the CDR3 is TGTGCCAGCAGCGCCCGCGAGAGCGTCTCCTACGAGCAGTACTTC. Variable domain in full (rest from reference TRBV9 and TRBJ2-7): DSGVTQTPKHLITATGQRVTLRCSPRSGDLSVYWYQQSLDQGLQFLIQYYNGEERAKGNILERFSAQQFPDLHSELNLSSLELGDSALYFCASSARESVSYEQYFGPGTRLTVT.

The CDR3 spells CASSLESSGSYNEQFF. The CDR3 DNA follows: TGTGCCAGCAGCTTAGAGTCTAGCGGGTCCTACAATGAGCAGTTCTTC. The V and J genes are TRBV7-2 and TRBJ2-1; 8 bases map to TRBD2. In germline, CDR1 is SGHTA, CDR2 FQGNSA. V lost 1 base and J lost 1; bases outside the gene matches: 3. This CDR3 comprises 16 residues. Full variable domain (missing parts from reference TRBV7-2 and TRBJ2-1): GAGVSQSPSNKVTEKGKDVELRCDPISGHTALYWYRQSLGQGLEFLIYFQGNSAPDKSGLPSDRFSAERTGGSVSTLTIQRTQQEDSAVYLCASSLESSGSYNEQFFGPGTRLTVL.

The chain joins TRBV5-1 to TRBJ2-5, with D possibly being TRBD1 (6 bases). CDR1 and CDR2 (germline): SGHRS, YFSETQ. Deletions cut 4 bases from V and 0 bases from J, with 7 bases between. CDR3 length: 13 residues. CDR3 in amino acids: CASSGDNQETQYF. Written as DNA, the CDR3 is TGCGCCAGCAGCGGGGACAACCAAGAGACCCAGTACTTC.

This clonotype appeared a few times. The chain uses TRBV29-1 and TRBJ1-1, with D unresolved. V lost 6 bases and J lost 3, with 8 bases in between. The CDR3 length is 11 residues. Germline assignment: CDR1 SQVTM and CDR2 ANQGSEA. CDR3 sequence: CSVVRDTEAFF. CDR3 bases: TGCAGCGTCGTTCGGGACACTGAAGCTTTCTTT.

In this sample, this clonotype turned up a few times. The chain recombines TRBV18 with TRBJ2-1, with D unclear. From germline, CDR1 is KGHSH and CDR2 LQKENI. This CDR3 contains 13 residues. Trimming removed 2 bases from V and 8 bases from J, with 10 bases in between. Here the CDR3 DNA reads TGTGCCAGCTCACCAGACGGTCCGGATGAGCAGTTCTTC. Amino acid sequence: CASSPDGPDEQFF. Supplemented by reference TRBV18 and TRBJ2-1, the full variable domain reads NAGVMQNPRHLVRRRGQEARLRCSPMKGHSHVYWYRQLPEEGLKFMVYLQKENIIDESGMPKERFSAEFPKEGPSILRIQQVVRGDSAAYFCASSPDGPDEQFFGPGTRLTVL.

The chain employs TRBV6-1 and TRBJ2-3; 10 bases match TRBD2. The CDR3 has 15 residues. Germline values: CDR1 MNHNS, CDR2 SASEGT. V gave up 8 bases and J gave up 2 bases; unmatched junction bases: 7. This chain's CDR3 is CASCPTSGYTDTQYF. CDR3 DNA sequence: TGTGCCAGCTGCCCGACTAGCGGGTACACAGATACGCAGTATTTT.

This clonotype was seen repeatedly, ten times or more. This chain joins TRBV12-5 and TRBJ1-5, with 8 nucleotides matching TRBD1. V was pared by 0 bases and J by 5 bases, with 12 bases of the junction left unmatched. Germline V CDR1 and CDR2: LGHNT, FRNRAP. CDR3 length: 18 amino acids. This CDR3 is CASGLVLNPQGADQPQHF. The CDR3 coding sequence is TGTGCTAGTGGTTTGGTACTTAATCCTCAGGGGGCAGATCAGCCCCAGCATTTT.

V gene TRBV7-3 combines with J gene TRBJ2-2; 11 positions match TRBD2. The CDR3 consists of 14 residues. Losses at the gene ends were 8 bases for V and 4 bases for J; bases not matched to a gene: 3. CDR1 and CDR2 (germline): SGHTA, FQGTGA. CDR3 DNA sequence: TGTGCCAGCGGCGGGACTAGCGGCACCGGGGAGCTGTTTTTT. Translating it yields CASGGTSGTGELFF.

Concerning this clonotype: This may stem from a read error, because a much larger clone lies one nucleotide away. This chain uses TRBV5-1 with TRBJ2-1; 7 positions match TRBD2. The CDR3 is 17 residues long. From germline, CDR1 is SGHRS and CDR2 YFSETQ. The CDR3 region has the DNA TGCGCCAGCAGCCGAATTATAACTAGCGTGGTCTCCAATGATCAGTTCTTC. Translating gives CASSRIITSVVSNDQFF.

This clonotype has only a few counts. The chain links TRBV2 to TRBJ2-5; 8 nucleotides match TRBD1. CDR3 size: 13 residues. V lost 6 bases and J lost 5; bases outside the gene matches: 5. Germline CDR1 reads SNHLY; CDR2 reads FYNNEI. The chain's CDR3 is CASSGQGRETQYF. As DNA, the CDR3 is TGTGCCAGCAGCGGACAGGGACGGGAGACCCAGTACTTC.

This clonotype was seen many times. The chain uses TRBV20-1 and TRBJ1-5; D gene uncertain. CDR1 and CDR2 (germline): DFQATT, SNEGSKA (reference sequence). The V end lost 5 bases, the J end lost 2 bases, and 10 bases lay between the germline ends. The CDR3 sequence is 13 residues long. The DNA for the CDR3 is TGCAGTGCTGCCGCGATAGGCAATCAGCCCCAGCATTTT. This encodes CSAAAIGNQPQHF.

This clonotype was observed a few times. This chain uses TRBV20-1 with TRBJ1-2; D ambiguous. The V end was cut by 6 bases, the J end by 8 bases, with 7 bases between. This CDR3 is 9 amino acids long. Germline V gene sequence: CDR1 DFQATT, CDR2 SNEGSKA (reference sequence). The CDR3 DNA is TGCAGTGCCGGTGGGGGCTACACCTTC. Protein product: CSAGGGYTF.

This clonotype has more than one count but fewer than ten. The chain links TRBV11-2 to TRBJ2-1; the match to TRBD2 covers 14 bases. CDR1 SGHAT and CDR2 FQNNGV come from the germline V gene. V was pared by 5 bases and J by 9 bases, with 15 bases of the junction left unmatched. This CDR3 comprises 18 residues. DNA for the CDR3: TGTGCCAGCAGCGCCACCGGGACTAGCGGGGGCGTTTTGGGTGAGCAGTTCTTC. It encodes CASSATGTSGGVLGEQFF.